The clone carrying this TCR beta chain turned up a few times. The sample comes from a study of T cells in Graves' hyperthyroidism and ophthalmopathy. Amplified TCR beta CDR3 regions derived from RNA transcripts. The TCR CDR3 first-round RT-PCR relied on the HTBI primer set. TCRdb redid the calling of the multiplex PCR reads with MiXCR, one entry per CDR3 protein. The data show about 380,000 distinct CDR3 sequences, with roughly 18% seen just once and about 38% held by the top ten. The sequencing input was blood. The TCR was taken from a man younger than 35 with Graves' ophthalmopathy.

CDR3 region: CASSTPGEKLFF. The CDR3 DNA sequence: TGTGCCAGCAGTACCCCCGGCGAAAAACTGTTTTTT. The gene calls are TRBV7-2 and TRBJ1-4, with D unresolved. The length of the CDR3 is 12 residues. Germline lookup yields CDR1 SGHTA and CDR2 FQGNSA. Trimming removed 6 bases at V and 8 bases at J, with 10 bases between.